This T cell receptor beta chain comes out of a study of memory CD4+ T cells and cytomegalovirus serostatus. The overall study: This sample comes from healthy Belgian adults, eight to ten CMV seropositive, under 25 seronegative. Regarding the study as a whole: Of approximately 160 reported CMV TCRbeta sequences, roughly 67 were found in memory CD4+ repertoires.

The sort gate was single viable CD3+CD4+CD8-CD45RO+ cells for memory CD4+ T cells. Serostatus was set by detecting CMV pp150, pp28, p38, p52 IgG. The CDR3 runs 12 residues. The V end lost 10 bases, the J end lost 4 bases, and 13 bases lay between the germline ends. Germline assignment: CDR1 MNHEY and CDR2 SVGAGI. Some clones are missing from TCRdb's copy, which holds only in-frame ones; the method was immunoSEQ multiplex PCR. Of 46,000 or so clones listed, around four fifths are singletons. On this clone itself: The antigen is not known.

The sequence came from an adult in good health and CMV-seronegative. The chain carries TRBV6-5 and TRBJ2-5; D might be TRBD2 (6 bases). Sequencing input: memory CD4+ T cells from blood. CDR3 sequence (DNA): TGTGCCACCTCCGTGGGAGGAGAGACCCAGTACTTC. Amino acids: CATSVGGETQYF.